This entry features one T cell receptor beta chain sequence. Its specificity is unknown. The CDR3 has 17 residues. Germline assignment: CDR1 SGHTA and CDR2 FQGTGA. V shed 1 base, J shed 5 bases, and the junction held 8 bases outside the gene matches. The sample originates from a study of Tregs in tolerant kidney transplant recipients. Overall study results and limits: Nucleotide sequences could not be compared across some patients' samples due to primer changes.

TCRdb's table, derived via immunoSEQ multiplex PCR, lists solely in-frame clones and lacks some. The table records just under 65,000 clones, around 98% of them present only once. The sequence was obtained from a human donor who received a combined kidney and bone marrow transplant. The starting material was Tregs from blood, obtained before the transplant. V usage is TRBV7-3 and J usage is TRBJ2-1; 10 nucleotides match TRBD1. CDR3 loop: CASSLRRETGGHNEQFF. CDR3 nucleotide sequence: TGTGCCAGCAGCTTAAGGCGGGAGACAGGGGGCCACAATGAGCAGTTCTTC.